Sequencing of this T cell receptor beta chain was carried out in a study of blood T cell repertoires in COVID-19. The V gene's germline CDR1 is SGDLS and CDR2 YYNGEE. The CDR3 is 16 residues long. The V gene end was trimmed by 4 bases and the J gene end by 4 bases; junction bases not matched to a gene: 10. In the original processing: Amplification with reference gene primers provided the estimates of nucleated cell counts. The protocol was immunoSEQ multiplex PCR, while the TCRdb copy is restricted to in-frame clones and leaves out a portion. The V and J calls and clone size come from that table; D and trimming were worked out from the DNA. The data contain about 160,000 clones, 77% of them singletons.

The chain combines TRBV9 with TRBJ1-2; 10 bases are a match to TRBD1. Input material: peripheral blood. The TCR comes from a man between 65 and 80 years old with acute or convalescent COVID-19. CDR3 residues: CASSQLGTGVTYGYTF. The CDR3 DNA is TGTGCCAGCAGCCAATTGGGGACAGGGGTAACCTATGGCTACACCTTC. Using reference TRBV9 and TRBJ1-2 for the parts outside the CDR3, the full variable domain is DSGVTQTPKHLITATGQRVTLRCSPRSGDLSVYWYQQSLDQGLQFLIQYYNGEERAKGNILERFSAQQFPDLHSELNLSSLELGDSALYFCASSQLGTGVTYGYTFGSGTRLTVV.